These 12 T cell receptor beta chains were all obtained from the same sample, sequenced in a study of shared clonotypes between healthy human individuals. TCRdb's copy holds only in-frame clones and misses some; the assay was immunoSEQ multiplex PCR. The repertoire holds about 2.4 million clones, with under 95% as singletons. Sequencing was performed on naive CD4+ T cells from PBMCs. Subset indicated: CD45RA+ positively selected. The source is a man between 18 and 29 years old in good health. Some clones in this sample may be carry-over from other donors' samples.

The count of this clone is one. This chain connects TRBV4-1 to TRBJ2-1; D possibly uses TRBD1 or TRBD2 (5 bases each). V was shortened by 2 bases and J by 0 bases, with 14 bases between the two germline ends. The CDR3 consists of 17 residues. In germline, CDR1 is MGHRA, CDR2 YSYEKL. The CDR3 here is CASSQFGTRSSYNEQFF. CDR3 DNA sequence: TGCGCCAGCAGCCAATTCGGGACCCGGAGCTCCTACAATGAGCAGTTCTTC.

Here the CDR3 DNA reads TGTGCCAGCGAGCGGGCCAGCTCCTACGAGCAGTACTTC. Translation gives CASERASSYEQYF. The chain couples TRBV25-1 to TRBJ2-7, with a tentative D call TRBD2 (6 bases). V lost 8 bases, J lost 0 bases, and 11 bases lay in between. In germline, CDR1 is MGHDK, CDR2 SYGVNS. The CDR3 is 13 amino acids.

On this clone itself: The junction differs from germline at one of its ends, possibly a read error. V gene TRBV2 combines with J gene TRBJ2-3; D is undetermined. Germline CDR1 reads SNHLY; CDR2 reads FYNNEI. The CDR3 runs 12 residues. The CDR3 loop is CASSGSRDTQYF. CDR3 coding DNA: TGTGCCAGCAGTGGGAGCAGAGATACGCAGTATTTT.

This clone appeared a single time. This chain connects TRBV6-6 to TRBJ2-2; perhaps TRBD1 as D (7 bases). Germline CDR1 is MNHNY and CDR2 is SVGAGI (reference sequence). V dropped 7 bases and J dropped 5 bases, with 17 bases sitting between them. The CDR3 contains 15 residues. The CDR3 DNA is TGTGCCAGCACCCCCAGGGGGGCGTGGACCGGGGAGCTGTTTTTT. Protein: CASTPRGAWTGELFF.

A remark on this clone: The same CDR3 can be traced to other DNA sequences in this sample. The CDR3 nucleotides are TGTGCCAGCAGCACTCACAGGGGGCCCTACAATGAGCAGTTCTTC. Its protein is CASSTHRGPYNEQFF. V and J are TRBV7-8 and TRBJ2-1; TRBD1 matches 9 bases. V shed 5 bases, J shed 2 bases, and the junction held 4 bases outside the gene matches. Germline V CDR1 and CDR2: SGHVS, FQNEAQ. This CDR3 is 15 amino acids long.

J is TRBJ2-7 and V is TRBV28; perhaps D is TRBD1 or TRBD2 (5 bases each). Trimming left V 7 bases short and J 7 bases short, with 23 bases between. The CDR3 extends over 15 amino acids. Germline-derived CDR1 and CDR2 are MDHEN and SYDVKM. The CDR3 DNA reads TGTGCCAGCACCCTGGCCGGGACCGGGCGCGGTGAGCAGTACTTC. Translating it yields CASTLAGTGRGEQYF.

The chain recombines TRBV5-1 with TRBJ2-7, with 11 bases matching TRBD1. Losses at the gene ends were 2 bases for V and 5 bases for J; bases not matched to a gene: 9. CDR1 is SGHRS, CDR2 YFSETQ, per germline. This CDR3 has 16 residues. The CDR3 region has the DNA TGCGCCAGCAGCTTTGATCCGGGACAGGGGGAGGACGAGCAGTACTTC. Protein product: CASSFDPGQGEDEQYF.

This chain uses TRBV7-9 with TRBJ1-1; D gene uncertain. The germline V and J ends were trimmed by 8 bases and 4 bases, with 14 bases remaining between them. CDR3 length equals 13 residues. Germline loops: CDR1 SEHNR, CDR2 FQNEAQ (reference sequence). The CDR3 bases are TGTGCCAGCCATACCATGGGAAGCACTGAAGCTTTCTTT. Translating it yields CASHTMGSTEAFF.

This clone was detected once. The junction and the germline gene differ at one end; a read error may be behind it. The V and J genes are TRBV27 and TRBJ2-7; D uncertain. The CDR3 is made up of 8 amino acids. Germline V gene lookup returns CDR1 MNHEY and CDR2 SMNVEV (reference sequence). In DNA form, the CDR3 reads TGCCATTCCTACGAGCAGTACTTC. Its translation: CHSYEQYF.

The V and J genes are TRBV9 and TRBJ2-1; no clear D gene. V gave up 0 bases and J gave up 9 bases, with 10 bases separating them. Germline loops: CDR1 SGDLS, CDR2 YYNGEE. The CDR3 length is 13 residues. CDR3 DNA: TGTGCCAGCAGCGTAGTCTCTCCGGGTGAGCAGTTCTTC. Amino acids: CASSVVSPGEQFF.

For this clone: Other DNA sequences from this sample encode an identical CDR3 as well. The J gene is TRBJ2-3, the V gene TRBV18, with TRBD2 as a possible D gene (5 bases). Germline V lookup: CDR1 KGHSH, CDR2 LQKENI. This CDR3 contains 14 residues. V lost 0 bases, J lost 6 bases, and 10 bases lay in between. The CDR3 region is CASSPPGLADTQYF. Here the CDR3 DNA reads TGTGCCAGCTCACCACCAGGGCTAGCCGATACGCAGTATTTT.

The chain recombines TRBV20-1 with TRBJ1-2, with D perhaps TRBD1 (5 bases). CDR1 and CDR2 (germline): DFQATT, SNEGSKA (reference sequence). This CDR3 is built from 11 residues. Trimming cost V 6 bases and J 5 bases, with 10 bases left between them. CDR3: CSAPAGYGYTF. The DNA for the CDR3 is TGCAGTGCCCCCGCAGGGTATGGCTACACCTTC.